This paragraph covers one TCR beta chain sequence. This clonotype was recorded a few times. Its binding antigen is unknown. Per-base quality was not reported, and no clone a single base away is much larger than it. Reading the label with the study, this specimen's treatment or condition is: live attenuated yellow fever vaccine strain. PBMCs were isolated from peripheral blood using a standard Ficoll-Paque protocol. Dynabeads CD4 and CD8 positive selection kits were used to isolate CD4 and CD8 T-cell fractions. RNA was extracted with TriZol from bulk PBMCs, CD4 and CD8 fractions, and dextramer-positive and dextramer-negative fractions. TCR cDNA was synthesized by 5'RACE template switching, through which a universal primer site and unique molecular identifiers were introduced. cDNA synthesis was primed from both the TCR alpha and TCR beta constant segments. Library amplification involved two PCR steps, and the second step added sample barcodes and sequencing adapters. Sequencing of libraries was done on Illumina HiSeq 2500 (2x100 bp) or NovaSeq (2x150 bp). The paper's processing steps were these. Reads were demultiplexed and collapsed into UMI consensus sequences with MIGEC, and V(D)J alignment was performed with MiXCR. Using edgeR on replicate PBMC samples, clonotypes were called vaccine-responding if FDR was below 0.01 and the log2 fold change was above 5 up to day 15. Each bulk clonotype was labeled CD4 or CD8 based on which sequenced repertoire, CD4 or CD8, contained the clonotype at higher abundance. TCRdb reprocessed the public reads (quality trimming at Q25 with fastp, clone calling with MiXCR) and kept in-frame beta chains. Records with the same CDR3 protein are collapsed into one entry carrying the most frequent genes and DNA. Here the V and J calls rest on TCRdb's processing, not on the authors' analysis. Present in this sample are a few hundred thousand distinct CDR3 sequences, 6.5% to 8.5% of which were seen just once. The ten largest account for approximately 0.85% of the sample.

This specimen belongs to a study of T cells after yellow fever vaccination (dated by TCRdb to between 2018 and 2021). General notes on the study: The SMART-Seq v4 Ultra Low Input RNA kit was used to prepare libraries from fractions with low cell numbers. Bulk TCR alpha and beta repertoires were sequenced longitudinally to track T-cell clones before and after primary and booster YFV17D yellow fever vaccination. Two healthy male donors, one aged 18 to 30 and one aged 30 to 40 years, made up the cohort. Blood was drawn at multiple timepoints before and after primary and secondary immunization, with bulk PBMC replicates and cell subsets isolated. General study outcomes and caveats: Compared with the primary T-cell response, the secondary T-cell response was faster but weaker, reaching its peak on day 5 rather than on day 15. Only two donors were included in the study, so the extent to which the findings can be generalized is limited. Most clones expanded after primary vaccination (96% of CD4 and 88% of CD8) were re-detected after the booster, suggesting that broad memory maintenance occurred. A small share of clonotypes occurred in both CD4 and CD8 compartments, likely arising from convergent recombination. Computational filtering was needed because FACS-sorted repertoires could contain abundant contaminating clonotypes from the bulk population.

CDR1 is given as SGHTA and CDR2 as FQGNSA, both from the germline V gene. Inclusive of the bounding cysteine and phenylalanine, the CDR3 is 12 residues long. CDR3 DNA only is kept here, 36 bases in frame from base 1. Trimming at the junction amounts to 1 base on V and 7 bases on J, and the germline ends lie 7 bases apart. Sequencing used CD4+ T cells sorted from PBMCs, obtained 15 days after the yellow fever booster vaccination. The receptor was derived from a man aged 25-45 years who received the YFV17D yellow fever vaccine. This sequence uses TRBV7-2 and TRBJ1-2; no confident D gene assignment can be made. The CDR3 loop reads CASSLVGAGYTF. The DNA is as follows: TGTGCCAGCAGCTTAGTGGGTGCTGGCTACACCTTC.